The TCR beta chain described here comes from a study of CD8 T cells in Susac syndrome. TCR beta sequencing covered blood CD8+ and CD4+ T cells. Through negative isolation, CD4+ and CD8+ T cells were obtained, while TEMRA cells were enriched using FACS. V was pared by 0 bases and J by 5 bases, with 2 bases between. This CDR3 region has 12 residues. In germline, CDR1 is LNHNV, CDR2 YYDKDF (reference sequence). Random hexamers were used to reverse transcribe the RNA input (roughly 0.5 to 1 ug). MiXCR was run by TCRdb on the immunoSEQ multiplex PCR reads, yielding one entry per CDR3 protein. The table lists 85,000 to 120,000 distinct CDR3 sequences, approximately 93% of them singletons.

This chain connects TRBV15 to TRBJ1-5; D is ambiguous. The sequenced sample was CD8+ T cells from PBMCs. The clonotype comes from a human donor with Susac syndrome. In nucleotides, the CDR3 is TGTGCCACCAGCAGAGATGATCAGCCCCAGCATTTT. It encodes CATSRDDQPQHF. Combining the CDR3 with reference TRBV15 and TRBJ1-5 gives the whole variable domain DAMVIQNPRYQVTQFGKPVTLSCSQTLNHNVMYWYQQKSSQAPKLLFHYYDKDFNNEADTPDNFQSRRPNTSFCFLDIRSPGLGDTAMYLCATSRDDQPQHFGDGTRLSIL.